This is a list of T cell receptor beta chains from one sample in a study of CXCR3-negative and CXCR3-positive naive CD8 T cells. From the 5' RACE reads, TCRdb lists one entry per CDR3 protein and no DNA. This listing includes some 130,000 distinct CDR3 sequences. The specimen sequenced was naive CXCR3+ CD8+ T cells from blood. These receptors originate from a human donor in good health. Some clones in this sample may be carry-over from other donors' samples. Both conserved end residues are part of each CDR3. The order of the fields is V gene, J gene, CDR3 protein.

V: TRBV27
J: TRBJ2-7
CDR3: CASSLVPGNEQYF

V: TRBV12-3/TRBV12-4
J: TRBJ2-2
CDR3: CASSFAAGELFF

V: TRBV29-1
J: TRBJ2-2
CDR3: CSVDNAGELFF

V: TRBV7-2
J: TRBJ2-5
CDR3: CASSLGPGILKETQYF

V: TRBV29-1
J: TRBJ2-7
CDR3: CSALDSQAYEQYF

V: TRBV29-1
J: TRBJ1-1
CDR3: CSVEPRGGNTEAFF

V: TRBV12-5
J: TRBJ2-7
CDR3: CASGLAPSYEQYF

V: TRBV7-9
J: TRBJ1-1
CDR3: CASSLAREGGNTEAFF

V: TRBV2
J: TRBJ1-5
CDR3: CASRKIDSNQPQHF

V: TRBV7-9
J: TRBJ2-1
CDR3: CASFEFENEQFF

V: TRBV7-3
J: TRBJ1-2
CDR3: CASSVDTNIYGYTF

V: TRBV29-1
J: TRBJ2-2
CDR3: CSSGTVNTGELFF

V: TRBV29-1
J: TRBJ2-7
CDR3: CSVVLAGEGGYEQYF

V: TRBV29-1
J: TRBJ2-5
CDR3: CSVERGRGETQYF

V: TRBV12-3/TRBV12-4
J: TRBJ1-2
CDR3: CASSEDRAEYGYTF

V: TRBV7-2
J: TRBJ1-1
CDR3: CASSSPRQGTNTEAFF

V: TRBV2
J: TRBJ2-7
CDR3: CASGSQYEQYF

V: TRBV3-1
J: TRBJ2-7
CDR3: CASSQEATSGSSYEQYF

V: TRBV12-2
J: TRBJ2-3
CDR3: CASRPRARDSSDTQYF

V: TRBV7-8
J: TRBJ2-7
CDR3: CASSRRTGGINEQYF

V: TRBV19
J: TRBJ2-3
CDR3: CATLAGGYRGTDTQYF

V: TRBV20-1
J: TRBJ1-1
CDR3: CSARLGGEVTEAFF

V: TRBV5-1
J: TRBJ2-1
CDR3: CASSLAVSGASWGNEQFF

V: TRBV6-1
J: TRBJ2-1
CDR3: CDSSEAGSSYNEQFF

V: TRBV7-9
J: TRBJ2-7
CDR3: CASSFGFAGSYEQYF

V: TRBV7-9
J: TRBJ2-7
CDR3: CASSLDDGYEQYF

V: TRBV4-1
J: TRBJ2-7
CDR3: CASSQEPPRVIIYEQYF

V: TRBV5-1
J: TRBJ2-7
CDR3: CASSLTGLAEGTPYEQYF

V: TRBV7-9
J: TRBJ2-7
CDR3: CASSWEGGYEQYF

V: TRBV28
J: TRBJ2-7
CDR3: CASSLPSGDPDEQYF

V: TRBV3-1
J: TRBJ1-1
CDR3: CASSPRLRDRGVGTEAFF

V: TRBV7-3
J: TRBJ2-3
CDR3: CASSLLGGSTDTQYF

V: TRBV7-2
J: TRBJ1-3
CDR3: CASSRIIPPGNTIYF

V: TRBV2
J: TRBJ2-7
CDR3: CASSEDPGQGTYEQYF

V: TRBV25-1
J: TRBJ1-1
CDR3: CASTEGRYTEAFF

V: TRBV27
J: TRBJ1-6
CDR3: CASMGYSGLSPLHF

V: TRBV11-2
J: TRBJ2-5
CDR3: CASSLDPTETQYF

V: TRBV7-9
J: TRBJ2-7
CDR3: CASSSLPGQGPYEQYF

V: TRBV12-3/TRBV12-4
J: TRBJ2-7
CDR3: CASSVGGGDEQYF

V: TRBV27
J: TRBJ1-4
CDR3: CASSLNGLEKLFF

V: TRBV6-5
J: TRBJ1-3
CDR3: CASGLTGNTIYF

V: TRBV28
J: TRBJ2-3
CDR3: CASSSPRASLEDTQYF

V: TRBV12-3/TRBV12-4
J: TRBJ2-1
CDR3: CASSLSGLEQFF

V: TRBV29-1
J: TRBJ2-1
CDR3: CSVDLVNRNEQFF

V: TRBV9
J: TRBJ2-1
CDR3: CASSVSSVASNEQFF

V: TRBV7-9
J: TRBJ1-2
CDR3: CASSETPGQGASYGYTF

V: TRBV5-1
J: TRBJ1-2
CDR3: CASSFDGFYGYTF

V: TRBV7-2
J: TRBJ2-1
CDR3: CASSLDGGLPLRNEQFF

V: TRBV15
J: TRBJ2-5
CDR3: CATSRGGTQETQYF

V: TRBV19
J: TRBJ1-1
CDR3: CASSRRVNTEAFF

V: TRBV29-1
J: TRBJ2-4
CDR3: CSVGLSGGEHF

V: TRBV5-1
J: TRBJ2-1
CDR3: CASSLPEGAVVHEQFF

V: TRBV7-9
J: TRBJ2-5
CDR3: CASSLVTSGEETQYF

V: TRBV28
J: TRBJ2-1
CDR3: CASNSMAEVEQFF